This is a list of T cell receptor beta chains from one sample in a study of T cell responses to AZD1222 COVID-19 vaccine. The method was immunoSEQ multiplex PCR; TCRdb's version includes in-frame clones alone and lacks a portion of them. The sample holds 130,000 to 150,000 clones, 70% to 90% seen once. The sample was peripheral blood, taken on day 0 of AZD1222 vaccination. The source of these receptors is an adult in good health. Each CDR3 is given with its conserved first and last residue. The D gene is left open where the match is weak. Clone size is stated in some rows and not others, as once, few, many or a class when expanded.

D: NA
size: NA
V: TRBV28
J: TRBJ1-5
length: 14
CDR3: CASSSIQANQPQHF
DNA: TGTGCCAGCTCCTCCATTCAAGCGAATCAGCCCCAGCATTTT

D: NA
size: NA
V: TRBV7-2
J: TRBJ1-1
length: 14
CDR3: CASSPDTGRPEAFF
DNA: TGTGCCAGCAGCCCAGACACGGGGAGGCCTGAAGCTTTCTTT

D: NA
size: NA
V: TRBV7-9
J: TRBJ1-2
length: 15
CDR3: CASSLEGFGLVGYTF
DNA: TGTGCCAGCAGCTTAGAGGGTTTCGGTCTCGTCGGCTACACCTTC

D: TRBD1
size: NA
V: TRBV7-2
J: TRBJ1-2
length: 15
CDR3: CASSLVSGGNYGYTF
DNA: TGTGCCAGCAGCTTAGTGTCAGGGGGCAACTATGGCTACACCTTC

D: NA
size: NA
V: TRBV21-1
J: TRBJ1-2
length: 16
CDR3: CASSNESTGVNYGYTF
DNA: TGTGCCAGCAGCAACGAGAGTACAGGGGTTAACTATGGCTACACCTTC

D: NA
size: NA
V: TRBV6-6
J: TRBJ2-7
length: 14
CDR3: CASSSGMPHYEQYF
DNA: TGTGCCAGCAGTTCAGGGATGCCCCACTACGAGCAGTACTTC

D: TRBD2
size: NA
V: TRBV28
J: TRBJ2-3
length: 20
CDR3: CASSLDSPGSGRRSTDTQYF
DNA: TGTGCCAGCAGTTTAGACAGCCCGGGTAGCGGGAGGAGGAGCACAGATACGCAGTATTTT

D: NA
size: NA
V: TRBV5-4
J: TRBJ2-5
length: 14
CDR3: CASSLTGSGETQYF
DNA: TGTGCCAGCAGCTTGACGGGGTCCGGAGAGACCCAGTACTTC

D: NA
size: NA
V: TRBV28
J: TRBJ2-7
length: 13
CDR3: CASSTGPLGKQYF
DNA: TGTGCCAGCAGCACCGGGCCCCTGGGTAAGCAGTACTTC

D: NA
size: NA
V: TRBV9
J: TRBJ1-1
length: 12
CDR3: CASSVNEWKAFF
DNA: TGTGCCAGCAGCGTAAACGAATGGAAAGCTTTCTTT

D: TRBD1
size: NA
V: TRBV7-2
J: TRBJ2-3
length: 14
CDR3: CASTRTGNTDTQYF
DNA: TGTGCCAGCACCCGGACAGGGAACACAGATACGCAGTATTTT

D: TRBD2
size: NA
V: TRBV11-2
J: TRBJ2-7
length: 16
CDR3: CASSSIGTSGIYEQYF
DNA: TGTGCCAGCAGCTCTATAGGGACTAGCGGGATCTACGAGCAGTACTTC

D: TRBD2
size: NA
V: TRBV27
J: TRBJ2-7
length: 14
CDR3: CASRLSGNSYEQYF
DNA: TGTGCCAGCAGACTTAGCGGGAATAGCTACGAGCAGTACTTC

D: NA
size: NA
V: TRBV27
J: TRBJ1-5
length: 15
CDR3: CASSLSIGGGQPQHF
DNA: TGTGCCAGCAGTTTATCAATAGGGGGTGGTCAGCCCCAGCATTTT

D: NA
size: NA
V: TRBV2
J: TRBJ1-1
length: 12
CDR3: CASSGPPTEAFF
DNA: TGTGCCAGCAGTGGACCGCCCACTGAAGCTTTCTTT

D: NA
size: NA
V: TRBV5-1
J: TRBJ2-3
length: 15
CDR3: CASSLEVRRTDTQYF
DNA: TGCGCCAGCAGCTTGGAGGTTAGGAGGACAGATACGCAGTATTTT

D: TRBD2
size: medium-sized
V: TRBV6-4
J: TRBJ2-1
length: 15
CDR3: CASSETSGSHNEQFF
DNA: TGTGCCAGCAGCGAGACTAGCGGGAGCCACAATGAGCAGTTCTTC

D: TRBD1
size: NA
V: TRBV9
J: TRBJ1-2
length: 15
CDR3: CASSRTAGGHYGYTF
DNA: TGTGCCAGCAGCCGCACCGCAGGGGGACACTATGGCTACACCTTC

D: NA
size: medium-sized
V: TRBV28
J: TRBJ2-2
length: 16
CDR3: CASSLTSVGSTGELFF
DNA: TGTGCCAGCAGTTTAACTTCCGTGGGTAGCACCGGGGAGCTGTTTTTT

D: NA
size: NA
V: TRBV2
J: TRBJ1-2
length: 14
CDR3: CASSLRDTVYGYTF
DNA: TGTGCCAGCAGCCTCCGGGACACCGTCTATGGCTACACCTTC

D: NA
size: NA
V: TRBV4-1
J: TRBJ1-5
length: 14
CDR3: CASSQEAGNQPQHF
DNA: TGCGCCAGCAGCCAAGAAGCGGGCAATCAGCCCCAGCATTTT

D: NA
size: NA
V: TRBV4-2
J: TRBJ1-4
length: 16
CDR3: CASSPSWRDYNEKLFF
DNA: TGTGCCAGCAGCCCTTCTTGGAGGGACTATAATGAAAAACTGTTTTTT

D: NA
size: NA
V: TRBV11-1
J: TRBJ2-1
length: 11
CDR3: CASTSRGEEFF
DNA: TGTGCCAGCACTTCGAGGGGTGAAGAGTTCTTC

D: TRBD1
size: NA
V: TRBV7-2
J: TRBJ1-2
length: 14
CDR3: CASSFDRGLNGYTF
DNA: TGTGCCAGCAGCTTCGACAGGGGGCTAAATGGCTACACCTTC

D: NA
size: NA
V: TRBV6-5
J: TRBJ1-2
length: 14
CDR3: CASRYRDGNYGYTF
DNA: TGTGCCAGCAGATACCGGGACGGCAACTATGGCTACACCTTC

D: NA
size: NA
V: TRBV7-2
J: TRBJ1-1
length: 13
CDR3: CASSLRQNTEAFF
DNA: TGTGCCAGCAGCTTACGACAGAACACTGAAGCTTTCTTT

D: NA
size: NA
V: TRBV5-6
J: TRBJ1-6
length: 17
CDR3: CASSLGPRGTNNSPLHF
DNA: TGTGCCAGCAGCTTGGGTCCTAGGGGCACGAATAATTCACCCCTCCACTTT

D: NA
size: NA
V: TRBV5-4
J: TRBJ2-7
length: 14
CDR3: CASSLGVLSYEQYF
DNA: TGTGCCAGCAGCTTAGGGGTCCTCTCCTACGAGCAGTACTTC

D: NA
size: NA
V: TRBV5-1
J: TRBJ1-6
length: 15
CDR3: CASSLAGRAWSPLHF
DNA: TGCGCCAGCAGCTTGGCGGGTCGAGCGTGGTCACCCCTCCACTTT

D: NA
size: NA
V: TRBV7-2
J: TRBJ1-1
length: 15
CDR3: CASSSTPTSGTEAFF
DNA: TGTGCCAGCAGCTCCACCCCCACCTCCGGAACTGAAGCTTTCTTT

D: TRBD1
size: few
V: TRBV7-9
J: TRBJ1-1
length: 13
CDR3: CASRRQGYTEAFF
DNA: TGTGCCAGCAGGCGACAGGGGTATACTGAAGCTTTCTTT

D: NA
size: NA
V: TRBV4-1
J: TRBJ1-2
length: 14
CDR3: CASSHPRVANGYTF
DNA: TGCGCCAGCAGCCATCCGAGGGTGGCAAATGGCTACACCTTC

D: TRBD1
size: once
V: TRBV7-9
J: TRBJ1-1
length: 14
CDR3: CASSLGTANTEAFF
DNA: TGTGCCAGCAGCCTGGGGACAGCGAACACTGAAGCTTTCTTT

D: TRBD1
size: NA
V: TRBV7-3
J: TRBJ2-1
length: 13
CDR3: CASSATGYNEQFF
DNA: TGTGCCAGCAGCGCGACAGGGTACAATGAGCAGTTCTTC

D: TRBD2
size: NA
V: TRBV7-9
J: TRBJ2-1
length: 16
CDR3: CASSSGGGRAVREQFF
DNA: TGTGCCAGCAGCTCCGGGGGCGGGAGGGCCGTCAGGGAGCAGTTCTTC

D: NA
size: NA
V: TRBV9
J: TRBJ1-4
length: 13
CDR3: CASSDIFNEKLFF
DNA: TGTGCCAGCAGCGATATTTTTAATGAAAAACTGTTTTTT